The text below deals with one T cell receptor beta chain. These data originate in a study of blood T cell repertoires in COVID-19. Overall study context: Acute and convalescent COVID-19 samples came from the United States, Italy and Spain. The cDNA or gDNA used as material had been derived from T cells, B-cell-depleted T cells, or PBMCs.

Germline CDR1 LNHDA, CDR2 SQIVND (reference sequence). The CDR3 has 14 residues. The V end was cut by 5 bases, the J end by 4 bases, with 11 bases between. The authors' processing: Counts of nucleated cells, estimated from reference gene primer amplification, were obtained. The repertoire was sequenced with immunoSEQ multiplex PCR; TCRdb's copy has only in-frame clones and lacks some. Clonal size and the V and J genes are those of that table, whereas D and trimming came from the DNA. Counted here are more than 70,000 clones, about 76% occurring once; the ten biggest clones make up approximately 24%. The TCR was taken from a human donor in a cohort sampled during active COVID-19. The chain links TRBV19 to TRBJ2-2; perhaps TRBD2 as D (5 bases). Sequenced input: peripheral blood. CDR3 nucleotide sequence: TGTGCCAGTAGTCTCCAGCGGTTCACCGGGGAGCTGTTTTTT. Its translation is CASSLQRFTGELFF.